The 21 T cell receptor beta chains reported below all come from one sample, sequenced in a study of T cell responses to AZD1222 COVID-19 vaccine (TCRdb year 2021). The sample's time point label is to be understood as: baseline before first vaccination. The method behind the library was the immunoSEQ multiplex PCR assay. TCRdb re-hosts the immuneACCESS table, in-frame sequences only. Its copies lack some clones; in the studies checked, an unresolved V gene accounts for under half of them, and the cause for the rest is not known. The sample table lists more than 30,000 clones, 90% to 95% of them with a count of one. Clones ranked in the top ten supply 35% to 50% of the sample. The sequencing used peripheral blood, collected on day 0 of AZD1222 vaccination. Every receptor here comes from an adult in good health.

The rearrangement links TRBV7-8 to TRBJ2-3; 10 bases are a match to TRBD2. Germline CDR1 and CDR2: SGHVS and FQNEAQ. Germline trimming cut 5 bases from V and 4 bases from J; bases unmatched to any gene: 6. CDR3 length: 15 amino acids. For the CDR3, the DNA is TGTGCCAGCAGCGTACAGCGGGGGGGCCCAGATACGCAGTATTTT. Encoded protein: CASSVQRGGPDTQYF.

The gene calls are TRBV5-1 and TRBJ2-2; the match to TRBD1 covers 9 bases. V shed 1 base and J 7 bases; nucleotides not matched to a gene: 5. CDR1 SGHRS and CDR2 YFSETQ come from the germline V gene. This CDR3 contains 15 residues. CDR3 bases: TGCGCCAGCAGCTTGAACAGGGGGCAAGGCGGGGAGCTGTTTTTT. Translated: CASSLNRGQGGELFF.

The genes are TRBV6-1 and TRBJ1-5; D is uncertain. The CDR3 extends over 13 amino acids. Trimming left V 0 bases short and J 6 bases short, with 6 bases between. Germline-derived CDR1 and CDR2 are MNHNS and SASEGT. CDR3: CASSEALSQPQHF. CDR3 coding DNA: TGTGCCAGCAGTGAAGCGCTCTCTCAGCCCCAGCATTTT.

The chain employs TRBV11-3 and TRBJ1-1; 10 bases are shared with TRBD1. V shed 4 bases and J 5 bases; nucleotides not matched to a gene: 13. This CDR3 spans 17 amino acids. Germline V gives CDR1 SGHNT, CDR2 YENEEA. CDR3 sequence: CASSSTDRGRKVTEAFF. CDR3 DNA sequence: TGTGCCAGCAGCTCGACAGACAGGGGGCGCAAGGTTACTGAAGCTTTCTTT.

In this sample, this clone turned up a few times. The rearrangement links TRBV5-6 to TRBJ1-4, with D maybe TRBD1 (5 bases). This CDR3 comprises 15 residues. V lost 3 bases and J 1 base, leaving 10 bases between the germline ends. Germline values: CDR1 SGHDT, CDR2 YYEEEE. CDR3 sequence: CASSSQGLTNEKLFF. CDR3 DNA sequence: TGTGCCAGCAGCTCTCAGGGTTTAACTAATGAAAAACTGTTTTTT. The variable domain in full, completed from reference TRBV5-6 and TRBJ1-4, reads DAGVTQSPTHLIKTRGQQVTLRCSPKSGHDTVSWYQQALGQGPQFIFQYYEEEERQRGNFPDRFSGHQFPNYSSELNVNALLLGDSALYLCASSSQGLTNEKLFFGSGTQLSVL.

The V and J genes are TRBV4-3 and TRBJ2-2, with 9 bases lining up with TRBD2. Trimming took 3 bases from V and 5 from J; bases not matched to a gene: 10. The length of the CDR3 is 17 residues. Looked up from germline, CDR1 is LGHNA and CDR2 is YSLEER. CDR3 in DNA: TGCGCCAGCAGCCAGTCTGGCGGGGGGGCTTTTACCGGGGAGCTGTTTTTT. It encodes CASSQSGGGAFTGELFF.

This chain connects TRBV24-1 to TRBJ1-5; TRBD1 matches at 8 bases. CDR3 length: 16 residues. Germline V gives CDR1 KGHDR, CDR2 SFDVKD. Germline trimming cut 4 bases from V and 1 base from J; bases unmatched to any gene: 5. CDR3 amino acids: CATSDSGTGSNQPQHF. The DNA of the CDR3 is TGTGCCACCAGTGACTCCGGGACAGGAAGCAATCAGCCCCAGCATTTT.

The V and J genes are TRBV30 and TRBJ1-4; D uncertain. Germline V CDR1 and CDR2: GTSNPN, SVGIG (reference sequence). V shed 1 base and J shed 0 bases, with 3 bases lying between them. This CDR3 is built from 13 residues. The CDR3: CAWSGSTNEKLFF. CDR3 bases: TGTGCCTGGAGTGGCTCAACTAATGAAAAACTGTTTTTT.

The CDR3: CASTGSPWISTDTQYF. CDR3 coding DNA: TGTGCCAGTACAGGGTCCCCTTGGATTAGCACAGATACGCAGTATTTT. V and J are TRBV19 and TRBJ2-3, with D perhaps matching TRBD1 (5 bases). CDR3 length: 16 amino acids. The V end was cut by 7 bases, the J end by 0 bases, with 17 bases between. The germline V gene encodes CDR1 LNHDA and CDR2 SQIVND (reference sequence).

This clone was picked up a small number of times. One junction end disagrees with the germline gene, perhaps due to a read error. This chain joins TRBV29-1 and TRBJ2-2, with 7 positions matching TRBD2. CDR3 length: 20 amino acids. Germline CDR1 SQVTM, CDR2 ANQGSEA. Here the CDR3 DNA reads TGCAGCGTTAAAGATACCTTGCGGGGGTTTTTTCCAGATGATACCGGGGAGCTGTTTTTT. This translates into CSVKDTLRGFFPDDTGELFF.

The chain combines TRBV9 with TRBJ2-7; a weak D match, TRBD2 (5 bases). The CDR3 is 15 amino acids. The V end lost 0 bases, the J end lost 5 bases, and 15 bases lay between the germline ends. Germline V CDR1 and CDR2: SGDLS, YYNGEE. CDR3 protein: CASSVGIGEFHEQYF. In nucleotides, the CDR3 is TGTGCCAGCAGCGTAGGTATCGGGGAATTCCACGAGCAGTACTTC.

The chain has TRBV5-1 and TRBJ2-5, with D hard to call. Per the germline V gene, CDR1 is SGHRS and CDR2 is YFSETQ. This CDR3 has 14 residues. Trimming shortened V by 1 base and J by 2 bases, and 9 bases separated the two germline ends. DNA for the CDR3: TGCGCCAGCAGCTTGAATTTGGGGCAAGAGACCCAGTACTTC. It is translated as CASSLNLGQETQYF.

The genes are TRBV6-5 and TRBJ2-7; 9 bases map to TRBD2. V was clipped by 6 bases and J by 2 bases; unmatched bases: 8. Germline V gene lookup returns CDR1 MNHEY and CDR2 SVGAGI. There are 15 residues in the CDR3. DNA for the CDR3: TGTGCCAGCAGCCGCTCCCTAGCGGGGACCTACGAGCAGTACTTC. It specifies CASSRSLAGTYEQYF.

This chain joins TRBV7-9 and TRBJ1-5; the D gene is possibly TRBD1 (5 bases). CDR3 size: 14 residues. Germline V gene sequence: CDR1 SEHNR, CDR2 FQNEAQ (reference sequence). V lost 4 bases to trimming and J lost 12 bases, with 19 bases between them. The CDR3 nucleotides are TGTGCCAGCAGCTCTCCGACAGAACCCCAGGTCCAGCATTTT. Translation gives CASSSPTEPQVQHF.

The V call is TRBV19, the J call TRBJ1-2, with 7 bases lining up with TRBD1. The CDR3 contains 14 residues. Germline values: CDR1 LNHDA, CDR2 SQIVND (reference sequence). With V trimmed by 5 bases and J by 3 bases, 6 bases remained unmatched. Here the CDR3 reads CASSVRGRDYGYTF. The CDR3 DNA is TGTGCCAGTAGTGTTAGGGGGCGCGACTATGGCTACACCTTC.

This clone came up once. The V gene is TRBV6-2 or TRBV6-3, the J gene TRBJ1-6; a possible D gene is TRBD1 (5 bases). Germline V gene lookup returns CDR1 MNHEY and CDR2 SVGEGT. V lost 2 bases, J lost 5 bases, and 19 bases lay in between. CDR3 size: 18 residues. The CDR3 nucleotides read TGTGCCAGCAGTTACAACCTTATCTGGGGGAACGATAATTCACCCCTCCACTTT. Translation: CASSYNLIWGNDNSPLHF.

This chain links TRBV9 with TRBJ2-7, with D possibly being TRBD2 (6 bases). This CDR3 is built from 15 residues. V was pared by 0 bases and J by 2 bases, with 12 bases between. Germline assignment: CDR1 SGDLS and CDR2 YYNGEE. The CDR3, as DNA: TGTGCCAGCAGCGTAGAAGGCGGGAACGCCTACGAGCAGTACTTC. Its translation is CASSVEGGNAYEQYF.

This clone was picked up one time. V usage is TRBV29-1 and J usage is TRBJ1-1; maybe TRBD1 (5 bases). The CDR3 is 12 amino acids. Per the germline V gene, CDR1 is SQVTM and CDR2 is ANQGSEA. V was shortened by 7 bases and J by 0 bases, with 9 bases between the two germline ends. The CDR3 here is CSGGRMNTEAFF. In DNA, the CDR3 is TGCAGCGGGGGCAGGATGAACACTGAAGCTTTCTTT.

The gene calls are TRBV21-1 and TRBJ1-2. TRBV21-1 is shown as a pseudogene. This CDR3 is 12 amino acids long. CDR3 sequence (DNA): TGTGCCAGCAGCAAAACTAACTATGGCTACACCTTC. Its translation is CASSKTNYGYTF.

V is TRBV5-6 and J is TRBJ2-3; 7 nucleotides align to TRBD1. Germline V gene lookup returns CDR1 SGHDT and CDR2 YYEEEE. V trimming: 4 bases; J trimming: 6 bases; junction bases outside the gene matches: 14. The CDR3 totals 16 residues. This CDR3 is CASSPLRGPGEDTQYF. The CDR3 nucleotides are TGTGCCAGCAGCCCCCTTAGGGGGCCCGGGGAGGATACGCAGTATTTT.

The rearrangement links TRBV7-8 to TRBJ2-2, with TRBD2 identical over 9 bases. The CDR3 covers 18 residues. With 1 base clipped from V and 3 bases from J, the junction kept 9 bases outside the gene matches. CDR1 and CDR2 from the germline V gene are SGHVS and FQNEAQ. CDR3 bases: TGTGCCAGCAGCTTAGTCGGCGGGCGGGGGGGATACACCGGGGAGCTGTTTTTT. Translating gives CASSLVGGRGGYTGELFF. The full variable domain, rest sourced from reference TRBV7-8 and TRBJ2-2, is GAGVSQSPRYKVAKRGQDVALRCDPISGHVSLFWYQQALGQGPEFLTYFQNEAQLDKSGLPSDRFFAERPEGSVSTLKIQRTQQEDSAVYLCASSLVGGRGGYTGELFFGEGSRLTVL.